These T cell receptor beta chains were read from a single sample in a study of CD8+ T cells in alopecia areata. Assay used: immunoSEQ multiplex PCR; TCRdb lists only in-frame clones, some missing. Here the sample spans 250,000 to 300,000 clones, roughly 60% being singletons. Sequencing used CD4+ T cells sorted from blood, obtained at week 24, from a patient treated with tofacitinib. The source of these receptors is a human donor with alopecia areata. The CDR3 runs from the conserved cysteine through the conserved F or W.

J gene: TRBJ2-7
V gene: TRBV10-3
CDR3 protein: CAIKHATGSYEQYF

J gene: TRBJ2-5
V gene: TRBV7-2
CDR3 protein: CASSHGYGTQYF

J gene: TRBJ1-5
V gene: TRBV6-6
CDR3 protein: CASRAGETWQPQHF

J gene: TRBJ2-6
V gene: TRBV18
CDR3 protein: CASSPPHSGANVLTF

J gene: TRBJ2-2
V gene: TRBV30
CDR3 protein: CAWTSGVLTGELFF

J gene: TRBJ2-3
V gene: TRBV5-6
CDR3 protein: CASTLGGTRTDTQYF

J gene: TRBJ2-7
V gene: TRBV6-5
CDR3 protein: CASSFSGASYEQYF

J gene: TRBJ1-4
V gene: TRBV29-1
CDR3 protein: CSAQGPLTNEKLFF

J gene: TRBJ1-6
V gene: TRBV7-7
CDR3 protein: CASSQDRVNSPLHF

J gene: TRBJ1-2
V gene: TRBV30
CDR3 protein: CAWSVGGLPVRNYGYTF

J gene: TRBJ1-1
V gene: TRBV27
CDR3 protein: CASRARESTEAFF

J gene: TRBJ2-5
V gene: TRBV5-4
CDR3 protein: CASSLGRQVETQYF

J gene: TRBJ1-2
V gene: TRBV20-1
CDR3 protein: CSARGGNGYTF

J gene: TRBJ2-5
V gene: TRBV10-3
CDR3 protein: CAIRGGQQETQYF

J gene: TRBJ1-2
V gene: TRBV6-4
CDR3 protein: CASSNTGEGYGYTF

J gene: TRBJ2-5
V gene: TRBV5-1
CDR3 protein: CASSLDLLGFETQYF

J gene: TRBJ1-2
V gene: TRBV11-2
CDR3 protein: CASSLHPGNYGYTF

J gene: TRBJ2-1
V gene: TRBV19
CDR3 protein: CASSMLASSYNEQFF

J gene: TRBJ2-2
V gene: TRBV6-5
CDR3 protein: CASSARDTGELFF

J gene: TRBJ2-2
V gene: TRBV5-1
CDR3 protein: CASSPSTGANTGELFF

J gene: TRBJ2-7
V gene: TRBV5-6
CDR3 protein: CASSLPGTGSSYEQYF

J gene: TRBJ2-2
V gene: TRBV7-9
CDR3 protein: CASRDTRPGELFF

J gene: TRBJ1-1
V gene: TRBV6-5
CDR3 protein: CASRGVGAFEAFF

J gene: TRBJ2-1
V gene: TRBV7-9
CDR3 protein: CASSFRLSRETYNEQFF

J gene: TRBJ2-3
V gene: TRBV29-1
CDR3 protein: CSGLAGTRTDTQYF

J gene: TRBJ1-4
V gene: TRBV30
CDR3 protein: CAWCFGGGNEKLFF

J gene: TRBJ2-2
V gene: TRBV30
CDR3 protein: CAWSVIVTGELFF

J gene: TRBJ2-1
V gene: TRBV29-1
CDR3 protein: CSGLQGYEQFF

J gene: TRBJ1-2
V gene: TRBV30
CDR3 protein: CAWSLDTNYGYTF

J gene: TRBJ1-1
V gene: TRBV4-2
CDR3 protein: CASSQGRARDTEAFF

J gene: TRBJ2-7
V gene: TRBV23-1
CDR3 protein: CASSQPRKGQNIYEQYF

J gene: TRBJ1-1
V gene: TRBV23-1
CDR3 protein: CASSQFRGLWTEAFF

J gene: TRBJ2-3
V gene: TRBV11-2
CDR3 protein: CASSTRDEQYF

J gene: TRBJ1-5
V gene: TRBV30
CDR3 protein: CAWNLGNNQPQHF

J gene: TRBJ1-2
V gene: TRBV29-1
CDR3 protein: CSVGRGQGVPRTF

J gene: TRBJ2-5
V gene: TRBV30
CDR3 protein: CAWSVRGVETQYF